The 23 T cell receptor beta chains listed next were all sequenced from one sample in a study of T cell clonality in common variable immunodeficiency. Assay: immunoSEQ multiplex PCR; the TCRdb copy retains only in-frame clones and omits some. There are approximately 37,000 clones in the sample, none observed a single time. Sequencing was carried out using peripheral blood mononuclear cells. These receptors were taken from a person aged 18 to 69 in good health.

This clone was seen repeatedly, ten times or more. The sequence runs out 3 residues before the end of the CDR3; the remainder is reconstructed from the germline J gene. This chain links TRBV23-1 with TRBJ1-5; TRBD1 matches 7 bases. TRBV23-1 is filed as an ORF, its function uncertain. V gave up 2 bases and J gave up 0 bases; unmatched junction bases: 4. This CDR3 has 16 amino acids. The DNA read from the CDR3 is TGCGCCAGCAGTCAACCCTACAGGGGTAGCAATCAGCCC. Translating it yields CASSQPYRGSNQP. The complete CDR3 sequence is CASSQPYRGSNQPQHF.

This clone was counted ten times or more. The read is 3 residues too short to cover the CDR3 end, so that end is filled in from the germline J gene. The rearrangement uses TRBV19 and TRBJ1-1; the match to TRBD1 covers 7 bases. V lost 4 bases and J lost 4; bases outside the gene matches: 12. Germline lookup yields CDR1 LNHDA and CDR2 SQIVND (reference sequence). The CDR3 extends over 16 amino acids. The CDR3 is CASSRGGGSWATEAFF. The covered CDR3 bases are TGTGCCAGTAGTAGAGGAGGGGGCAGTTGGGCCACTGAA.

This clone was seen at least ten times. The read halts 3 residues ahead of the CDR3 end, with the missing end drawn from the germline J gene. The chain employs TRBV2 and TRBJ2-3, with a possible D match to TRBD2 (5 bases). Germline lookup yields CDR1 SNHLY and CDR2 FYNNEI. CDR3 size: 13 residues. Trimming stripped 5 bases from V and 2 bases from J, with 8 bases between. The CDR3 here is CASSTDFTDTQYF. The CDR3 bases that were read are TGTGCCAGCAGTACGGACTTCACAGATACG.

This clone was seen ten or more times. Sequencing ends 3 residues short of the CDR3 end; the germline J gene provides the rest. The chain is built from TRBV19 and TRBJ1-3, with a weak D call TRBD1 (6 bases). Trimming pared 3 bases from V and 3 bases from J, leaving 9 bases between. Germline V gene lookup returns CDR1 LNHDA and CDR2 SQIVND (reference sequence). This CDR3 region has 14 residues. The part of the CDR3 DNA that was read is TGTGCCAGTAGTATGGCAGGGGATGGAAACACC. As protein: CASSMAGDGNT. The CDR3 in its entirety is CASSMAGDGNTIYF.

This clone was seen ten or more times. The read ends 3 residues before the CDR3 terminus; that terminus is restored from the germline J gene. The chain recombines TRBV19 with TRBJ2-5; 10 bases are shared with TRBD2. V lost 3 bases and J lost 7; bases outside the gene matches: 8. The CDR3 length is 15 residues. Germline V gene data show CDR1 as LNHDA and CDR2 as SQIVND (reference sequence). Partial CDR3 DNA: TGTGCCAGTAGTATCACTAGCGGGGCGCCCGGGACC. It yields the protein CASSITSGAPGT. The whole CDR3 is CASSITSGAPGTQYF.

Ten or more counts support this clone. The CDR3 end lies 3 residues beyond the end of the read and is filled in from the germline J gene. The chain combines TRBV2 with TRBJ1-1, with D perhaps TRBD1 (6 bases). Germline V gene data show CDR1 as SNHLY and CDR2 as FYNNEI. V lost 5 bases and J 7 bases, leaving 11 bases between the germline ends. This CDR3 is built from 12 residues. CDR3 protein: CASSQGGVEAFF. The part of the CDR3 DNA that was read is TGTGCCAGCAGTCAAGGGGGGGTTGAA. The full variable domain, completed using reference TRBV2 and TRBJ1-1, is EPEVTQTPSHQVTQMGQEVILRCVPISNHLYFYWYRQILGQKVEFLVSFYNNEISEKSEIFDDQFSVERPDGSNFTLKIRSTKLEDSAMYFCASSQGGVEAFFGQGTRLTVV.

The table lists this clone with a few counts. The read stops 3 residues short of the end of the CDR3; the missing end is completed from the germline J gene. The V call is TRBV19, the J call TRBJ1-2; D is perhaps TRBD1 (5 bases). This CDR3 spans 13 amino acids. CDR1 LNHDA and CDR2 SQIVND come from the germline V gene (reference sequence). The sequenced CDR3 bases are TGTGCCGTGGGGAAGGCAGGGTCCCACGAC. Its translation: CAVGKAGSHD. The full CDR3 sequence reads CAVGKAGSHDYTF.

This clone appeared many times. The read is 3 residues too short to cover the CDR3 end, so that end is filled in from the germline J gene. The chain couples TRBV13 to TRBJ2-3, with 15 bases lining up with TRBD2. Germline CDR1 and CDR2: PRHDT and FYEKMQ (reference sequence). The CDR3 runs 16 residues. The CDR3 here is CASRGTSGRNQETQYF. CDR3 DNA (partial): TGTGCCAGCAGGGGGACTAGCGGGAGGAACCAAGAGACG.

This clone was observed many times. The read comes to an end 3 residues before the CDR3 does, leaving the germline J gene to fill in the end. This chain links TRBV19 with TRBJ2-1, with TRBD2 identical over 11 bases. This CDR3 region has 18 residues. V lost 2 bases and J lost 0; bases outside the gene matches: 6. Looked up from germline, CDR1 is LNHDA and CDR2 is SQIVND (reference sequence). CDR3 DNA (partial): TGTGCCAGTAGTATAAGGCTAGCGGGAGGAGGCTCCTACAATGAG. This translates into CASSIRLAGGGSYNE. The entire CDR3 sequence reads CASSIRLAGGGSYNEQFF.

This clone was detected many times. The CDR3 spells CSSERQVNYEQYF. Partial CDR3 DNA: TGCAGCTCCGAACGACAGGTGAACTACGAG. The chain is built from TRBV29-1 and TRBJ2-7, with a tentative D call TRBD1 (6 bases). The read gets to within 3 residues of the CDR3 end, and the germline J gene fills in the rest. The CDR3 spans 13 residues. The ends were cut back, 8 bases at V and 3 bases at J, with 17 bases in the middle. Per the germline V gene, CDR1 is SQVTM and CDR2 is ANQGSEA.

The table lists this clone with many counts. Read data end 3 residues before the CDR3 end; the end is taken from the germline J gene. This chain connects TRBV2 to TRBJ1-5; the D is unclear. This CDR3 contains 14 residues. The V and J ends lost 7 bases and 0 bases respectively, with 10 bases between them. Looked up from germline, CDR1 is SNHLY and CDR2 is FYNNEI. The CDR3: CASTAGNSNQPQHF. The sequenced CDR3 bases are TGTGCCAGCACGGCGGGTAATAGCAATCAGCCC.

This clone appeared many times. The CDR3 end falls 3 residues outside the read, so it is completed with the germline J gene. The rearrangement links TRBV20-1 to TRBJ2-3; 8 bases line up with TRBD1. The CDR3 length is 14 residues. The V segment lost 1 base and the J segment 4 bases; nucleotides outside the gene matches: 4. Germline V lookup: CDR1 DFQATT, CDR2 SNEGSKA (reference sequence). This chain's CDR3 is CSARVMDRADTQYF. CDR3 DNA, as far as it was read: TGCAGTGCTAGAGTTATGGACAGGGCAGATACG.

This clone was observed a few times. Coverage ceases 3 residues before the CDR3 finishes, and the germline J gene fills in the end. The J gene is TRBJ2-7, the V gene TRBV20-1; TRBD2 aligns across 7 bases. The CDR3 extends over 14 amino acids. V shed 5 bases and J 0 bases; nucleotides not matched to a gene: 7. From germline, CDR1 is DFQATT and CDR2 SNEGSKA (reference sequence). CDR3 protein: CSALPSGVSYEQYF. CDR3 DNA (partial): TGCAGTGCTTTGCCTAGCGGTGTCTCCTACGAG.

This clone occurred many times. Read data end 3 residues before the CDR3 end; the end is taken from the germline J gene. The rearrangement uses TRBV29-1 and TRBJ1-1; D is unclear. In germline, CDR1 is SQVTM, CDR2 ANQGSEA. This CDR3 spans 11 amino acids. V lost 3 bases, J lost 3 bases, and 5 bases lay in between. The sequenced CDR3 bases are TGCAGCGTTGACCTATACACTGAA. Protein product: CSVDLYTE. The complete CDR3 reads CSVDLYTEAFF.

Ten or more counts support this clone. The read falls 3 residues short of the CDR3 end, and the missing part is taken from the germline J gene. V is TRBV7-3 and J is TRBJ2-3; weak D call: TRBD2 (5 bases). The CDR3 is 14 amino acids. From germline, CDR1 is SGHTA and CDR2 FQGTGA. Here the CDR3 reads CASSLNPSGETQYF. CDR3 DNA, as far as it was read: TGTGCCAGCAGCTTAAACCCCTCCGGGGAGACG.

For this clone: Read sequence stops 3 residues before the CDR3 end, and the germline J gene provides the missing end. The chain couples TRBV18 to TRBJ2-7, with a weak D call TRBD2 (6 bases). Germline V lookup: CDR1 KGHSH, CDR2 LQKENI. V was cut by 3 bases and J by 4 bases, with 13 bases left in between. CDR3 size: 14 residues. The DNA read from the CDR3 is TGTGCCAGCTCACCGCCGGGACTGAAATACGAG. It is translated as CASSPPGLKYE. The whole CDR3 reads CASSPPGLKYEQYF.

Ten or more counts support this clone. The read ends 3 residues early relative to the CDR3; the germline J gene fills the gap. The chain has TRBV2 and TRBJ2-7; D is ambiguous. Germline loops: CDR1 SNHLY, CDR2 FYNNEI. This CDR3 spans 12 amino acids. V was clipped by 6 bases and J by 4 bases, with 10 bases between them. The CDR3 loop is CASSQEHYEQYF. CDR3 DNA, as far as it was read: TGTGCCAGCAGCCAAGAGCATTACGAG.

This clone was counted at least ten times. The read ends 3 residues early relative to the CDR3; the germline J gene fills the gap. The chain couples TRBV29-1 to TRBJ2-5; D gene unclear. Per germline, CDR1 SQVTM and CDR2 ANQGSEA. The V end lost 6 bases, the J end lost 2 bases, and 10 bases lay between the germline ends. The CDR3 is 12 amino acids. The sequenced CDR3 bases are TGCAGCGTCGGAAGGGCGCAAGAGACC. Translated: CSVGRAQET. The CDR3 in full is CSVGRAQETQYF.

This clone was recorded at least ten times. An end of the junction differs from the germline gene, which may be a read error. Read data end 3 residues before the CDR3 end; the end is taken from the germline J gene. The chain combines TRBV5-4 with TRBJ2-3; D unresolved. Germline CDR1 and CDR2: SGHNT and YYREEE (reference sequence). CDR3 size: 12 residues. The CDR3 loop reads CASSLGSETQYF. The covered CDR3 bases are TGTGCCAGCAGCTTGGGGTCAGAGACG.

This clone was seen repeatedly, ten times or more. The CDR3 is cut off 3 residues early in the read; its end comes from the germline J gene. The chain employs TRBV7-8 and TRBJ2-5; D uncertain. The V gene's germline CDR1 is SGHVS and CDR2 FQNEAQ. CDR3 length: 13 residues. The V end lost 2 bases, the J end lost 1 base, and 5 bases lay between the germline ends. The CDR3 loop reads CASSLRSQETQYF. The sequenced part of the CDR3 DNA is TGTGCCAGCAGCTTACGCAGCCAAGAGACC.

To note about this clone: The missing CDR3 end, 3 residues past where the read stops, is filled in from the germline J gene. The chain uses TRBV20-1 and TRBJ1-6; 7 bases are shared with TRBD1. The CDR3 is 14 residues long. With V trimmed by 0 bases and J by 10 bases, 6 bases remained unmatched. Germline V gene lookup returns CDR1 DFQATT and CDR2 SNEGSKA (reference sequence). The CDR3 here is CSARESDRNSPLHF. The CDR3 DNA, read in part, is TGCAGTGCTAGAGAGTCGGACAGGAACTCACCC.

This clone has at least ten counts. CDR3 sequence: CASRSTGYEQYF. The sequenced part of the CDR3 DNA is TGTGCCAGCAGGTCGACAGGATACGAG. The chain is built from TRBV14 and TRBJ2-7; D may be TRBD1 (6 bases). The read stops 3 residues short of the end of the CDR3; the missing end is completed from the germline J gene. The CDR3 runs 12 residues. The germline V gene has CDR1 SGHDN and CDR2 FVKESK. Trimming took 6 bases from V and 4 from J, leaving 10 bases between them.

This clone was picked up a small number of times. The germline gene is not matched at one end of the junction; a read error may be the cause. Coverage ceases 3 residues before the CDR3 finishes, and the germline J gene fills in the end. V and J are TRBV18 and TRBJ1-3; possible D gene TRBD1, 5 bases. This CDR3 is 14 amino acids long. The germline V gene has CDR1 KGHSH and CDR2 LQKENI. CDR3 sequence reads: CASSPRRDADTIYF. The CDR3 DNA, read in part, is TGTGCCAGCTCACCGAGGAGGGATGCGGACACA.